Listed below are T cell receptor beta chains from one sample, sequenced in a study of blood T cells in healthy people across ages. MiXCR was run by TCRdb on the 5' RACE reads, yielding one entry per CDR3 protein. There are 1.2 million to 1.5 million distinct CDR3 sequences in the sample; approximately 59% occur only once, and approximately 7% lies in the top ten. Material for sequencing was blood. Receptors were obtained from a man in his late teens or twenties in good health. CDR3s include the opening cysteine and the closing phenylalanine or tryptophan. D genes are given only for firm matches. A clone size is listed for some rows: how often the clone was seen (once, few, many), or a class if it is expanded.

D gene	CDR3 length	J gene	V gene	clone size	CDR3 DNA	CDR3 protein
.	13	TRBJ1-1	TRBV27	.	TGTGCCAGCAAGGTGCTAGGAGAAACTGAAGCTTTCTTT	CASKVLGETEAFF
TRBD1	15	TRBJ2-1	TRBV4-3	.	TGCGCCAGCAGCCTAAGGGACAGGACGCTCGATGAGCAGTTCTTC	CASSLRDRTLDEQFF
TRBD2	17	TRBJ2-3	TRBV29-1	.	TGCAGCGTTGGGGACTACCACGGGAGTCGTGGCACAGATACGCAGTATTTT	CSVGDYHGSRGTDTQYF
TRBD2	15	TRBJ2-1	TRBV25-1	.	TGTGCCAGCAGTTACCAGCGACTAGCGGCTAATGAGCAGTTCTTC	CASSYQRLAANEQFF
.	17	TRBJ2-6	TRBV21-1	.	TGTGCCACCACAGCATCTCGGGGATACCCTGGGGCCAACGTCCTGACTTTC	CATTASRGYPGANVLTF
TRBD1	14	TRBJ2-7	TRBV5-5	.	TGTGCCAGCAGCTTGGATCAGGGGGCTAACGAGCAGTACTTC	CASSLDQGANEQYF
.	15	TRBJ2-2	TRBV5-6	.	TGTGCCAGCAGCTCGAGGGGCGCGAACACCGGGGAGCTGTTTTTT	CASSSRGANTGELFF
.	14	TRBJ1-4	TRBV6-5	.	TGTGCCAGCAGTAAACAGGGTATGGTTGAAAAACTGTTTTTT	CASSKQGMVEKLFF
.	14	TRBJ1-1	TRBV20-1	.	TGCAGTGCTCGGACAGCACCGCTGAACACTGAAGCTTTCTTT	CSARTAPLNTEAFF
.	16	TRBJ2-3	TRBV12-3/TRBV12-4	few	TGTGCCAGCAGTCCCCAGCTAGAGTACGGCACAGATACGCAGTATTTT	CASSPQLEYGTDTQYF
.	15	TRBJ2-1	TRBV20-1	.	TGCAGTGCTAGAGATTCGCGGCCGGCGTACAATGAGCAGTTCTTC	CSARDSRPAYNEQFF
TRBD1	16	TRBJ1-1	TRBV3-1	.	TGTGCCAGCAGCCCCCGGACAGGGAACATGAACACTGAAGCTTTCTTT	CASSPRTGNMNTEAFF
.	12	TRBJ2-7	TRBV29-1	.	TGCAGCGTTGACAGGACCTACAATGAGCAGTACTTC	CSVDRTYNEQYF
.	13	TRBJ2-5	TRBV29-1	.	TGCAGCGTTTCTGACGGTTACCTAGAGACCCAGTACTTC	CSVSDGYLETQYF
TRBD2	17	TRBJ2-1	TRBV5-1	.	TGCGCCAGCAGAACAAGAGCGGGGACCCCGAAGGTCAATGAGCAGTTCTTC	CASRTRAGTPKVNEQFF
.	16	TRBJ2-3	TRBV7-7	.	TGTGCTAGCAGCACCCCTGACGGGGCCGACCCTAATACGCAGTATTTT	CASSTPDGADPNTQYF
.	16	TRBJ2-3	TRBV7-2	.	TGTGCCAGCAGCTTAGCGGGGGCAGAAATGGTAGATACGCAGTATTTT	CASSLAGAEMVDTQYF
.	15	TRBJ2-1	TRBV6-5	.	TGTGCCAGCAGCAGAAGCCAGGGGCGGTACAATGAGCAGTTCTTC	CASSRSQGRYNEQFF
TRBD1	14	TRBJ2-1	TRBV20-1	.	TGCAGTGCTCCAGACCTGGACAGGTCAAACGAGCAGTTCTTC	CSAPDLDRSNEQFF
.	12	TRBJ2-3	TRBV2	.	TGTGCCAGCATCGGGGTTACAGATACGCAGTATTTT	CASIGVTDTQYF
.	15	TRBJ1-5	TRBV27	.	TGTGCCAGCAGTCGAATAGGGGACAGCAATCAGCCCCAGCATTTT	CASSRIGDSNQPQHF
TRBD1	17	TRBJ2-6	TRBV20-1	few	TGCAGTGCTAGAGACGCCGGGACAGTCTCTGGGGCCAACGTCCTGACTTTC	CSARDAGTVSGANVLTF
.	14	TRBJ1-6	TRBV4-1	.	TGCGCCAGCAGCCAACGAGGACCTAATTCACCCCTCCACTTT	CASSQRGPNSPLHF
.	13	TRBJ2-7	TRBV7-2	few	TGTGCCAGCAGCTTAGCCTCACAATACGCGCAGTACTTC	CASSLASQYAQYF
.	14	TRBJ1-1	TRBV27	.	TGTGCCAGCAATAAACAGGGATCTGGCACTGAAGCTTTCTTT	CASNKQGSGTEAFF
TRBD1	14	TRBJ1-2	TRBV9	few	TGTGCCAGCTCCACGTCGACAGGGGGCCATGGCTACACCTTC	CASSTSTGGHGYTF
.	12	TRBJ2-7	TRBV12-3/TRBV12-4	.	TGTGCCAGCAGTTATATGGTTAACGAGCAGTACTTC	CASSYMVNEQYF
.	14	TRBJ2-5	TRBV20-1	.	TGCAGTGTTAAGGACTCGCTGAGGTCGGAGACCCAGTACTTC	CSVKDSLRSETQYF
TRBD2	15	TRBJ2-1	TRBV7-2	few	TGTGCCAGCAGCTTGGTAGCGGGAGGAGAGAATGAGCAGTTCTTC	CASSLVAGGENEQFF